Listed below are T cell receptor beta chains from one sample, sequenced in a study of cytomegalovirus exposure and HLA in healthy donors. Data came from immunoSEQ multiplex PCR; TCRdb stores just in-frame clones and leaves some out. The data contain more than 75,000 clones, over 70% of them singletons. The specimen sequenced was PBMCs. These receptors were taken from a man in his forties or fifties in good health and CMV-seropositive. Each CDR3 is given with its conserved first and last residue. Each record gives: D gene, V gene, J gene, clone size, CDR3 protein, CDR3 DNA. D genes are given only for firm matches. Only part of the rows carry a size: once, few, many, or a class if the clone is expanded.

D gene: NA
V gene: TRBV27
J gene: TRBJ2-3
clone size: NA
CDR3 protein: CASRSYADTQYF
CDR3 DNA: TGTGCCAGCAGGAGTTACGCAGATACGCAGTATTTT

D gene: NA
V gene: TRBV7-2
J gene: TRBJ1-4
clone size: NA
CDR3 protein: CASSLWGQEKLFF
CDR3 DNA: TGTGCCAGCAGCTTATGGGGGCAGGAAAAACTGTTTTTT

D gene: TRBD2
V gene: TRBV28
J gene: TRBJ2-1
clone size: few
CDR3 protein: CASIGTSGRSPDEQFF
CDR3 DNA: TGTGCCAGCATTGGTACTAGCGGGAGGTCCCCGGATGAGCAGTTCTTC

D gene: TRBD1
V gene: TRBV9
J gene: TRBJ2-7
clone size: NA
CDR3 protein: CASSVAGQGDYEQYF
CDR3 DNA: TGTGCCAGCAGCGTAGCGGGACAGGGTGACTACGAGCAGTACTTC

D gene: TRBD2
V gene: TRBV5-1
J gene: TRBJ2-1
clone size: once
CDR3 protein: CASSSGLAGEAAYNEQFF
CDR3 DNA: TGCGCCAGCAGCTCGGGACTAGCGGGAGAGGCAGCCTACAATGAGCAGTTCTTC

D gene: TRBD1
V gene: TRBV2
J gene: TRBJ1-6
clone size: NA
CDR3 protein: CASRAGTGSYSDSPLHF
CDR3 DNA: TGTGCCAGCAGAGCCGGGACAGGGTCGTATTCGGATTCACCCCTCCACTTT

D gene: TRBD1
V gene: TRBV6-5
J gene: TRBJ2-5
clone size: few
CDR3 protein: CASSRRQGETQYF
CDR3 DNA: TGTGCCAGCAGCCGAAGACAGGGGGAGACCCAGTACTTC

D gene: NA
V gene: TRBV4-2
J gene: TRBJ1-5
clone size: few
CDR3 protein: CASSQEGFGVNQPQHF
CDR3 DNA: TGTGCCAGCAGCCAAGAGGGGTTCGGGGTTAATCAGCCCCAGCATTTT

D gene: NA
V gene: TRBV4-2
J gene: TRBJ1-5
clone size: NA
CDR3 protein: CASSQGDQGGEPQHF
CDR3 DNA: TGTGCCAGCAGCCAAGGGGACCAAGGGGGAGAGCCCCAGCATTTT

D gene: TRBD2
V gene: TRBV6-1
J gene: TRBJ2-7
clone size: NA
CDR3 protein: CASIGELAAYEQYF
CDR3 DNA: TGTGCCAGCATTGGAGAACTAGCGGCCTACGAGCAGTACTTC

D gene: NA
V gene: TRBV4-1
J gene: TRBJ1-3
clone size: NA
CDR3 protein: CASSQGETSRNTIYF
CDR3 DNA: TGCGCCAGCAGCCAAGGTGAGACATCTAGAAACACCATATATTTT

D gene: NA
V gene: TRBV7-2
J gene: TRBJ2-1
clone size: once
CDR3 protein: CASSISYSGGNEQFF
CDR3 DNA: TGTGCCAGCAGTATCAGTTACTCGGGTGGCAATGAGCAGTTCTTC

D gene: TRBD1
V gene: TRBV11-2
J gene: TRBJ2-5
clone size: NA
CDR3 protein: CASSPQGAETQYF
CDR3 DNA: TGTGCCAGCAGCCCGCAGGGGGCTGAGACCCAGTACTTC

D gene: TRBD1
V gene: TRBV7-2
J gene: TRBJ1-2
clone size: NA
CDR3 protein: CASSSDRVSGGYTF
CDR3 DNA: TGTGCCAGCAGCTCGGACAGGGTGTCAGGAGGCTACACCTTC

D gene: NA
V gene: TRBV15
J gene: TRBJ1-6
clone size: NA
CDR3 protein: CATSRRRTVDNSPLHF
CDR3 DNA: TGTGCCACCAGCAGGAGGCGGACAGTGGATAATTCACCCCTCCACTTT

D gene: TRBD2
V gene: TRBV27
J gene: TRBJ2-1
clone size: NA
CDR3 protein: CASSLASGGFANNEQFF
CDR3 DNA: TGTGCCAGCAGTTTAGCTAGCGGGGGGTTTGCAAACAATGAGCAGTTCTTC

D gene: NA
V gene: TRBV28
J gene: TRBJ1-2
clone size: NA
CDR3 protein: CASSLSYYAYTF
CDR3 DNA: TGTGCCAGCAGTTTAAGTTACTACGCCTACACCTTC

D gene: NA
V gene: TRBV6-5
J gene: TRBJ2-3
clone size: few
CDR3 protein: CATFSRDTQYF
CDR3 DNA: TGTGCCACCTTTAGTCGAGATACGCAGTATTTT

D gene: TRBD1
V gene: TRBV18
J gene: TRBJ1-5
clone size: NA
CDR3 protein: CASSSGTGVVGQPQHF
CDR3 DNA: TGTGCCAGCTCATCGGGGACAGGGGTTGTGGGTCAGCCCCAGCATTTT